Listed below are T cell receptor beta chains from one sample, sequenced in a study of shared clonotypes between healthy human individuals. TCRdb keeps only in-frame clones here, not all; method: immunoSEQ multiplex PCR. This table holds about 750,000 clones, more than 85% found once. Specimen: naive CD8+ T cells sorted from blood. These receptors were obtained from a man under 40 in good health. CDR3s include the opening cysteine and the closing phenylalanine or tryptophan. D genes are given only for firm matches. Only some rows state a clone size, as once, few, many or a class for expanded clones.

J: TRBJ2-7
D: NA
size: NA
V: TRBV7-6
CDR3: CASSLPGRSYEQYF
DNA: TGTGCCAGCAGCTTACCCGGGCGGTCCTACGAGCAGTACTTC

J: TRBJ2-1
D: NA
size: NA
V: TRBV7-6
CDR3: CASSFNFIGALRDNEQFF
DNA: TGTGCCAGCAGCTTCAATTTTATTGGGGCCTTGAGGGACAATGAGCAGTTCTTC

J: TRBJ1-1
D: TRBD1
size: few
V: TRBV29-1
CDR3: CSVRSGGYTEAFF
DNA: TGCAGCGTTAGGTCAGGGGGTTACACTGAAGCTTTCTTT

J: TRBJ2-7
D: NA
size: NA
V: TRBV9
CDR3: CASQTGEDSSYEQYF
DNA: TGTGCCAGCCAAACCGGCGAGGACTCCTCCTACGAGCAGTACTTC

J: TRBJ2-3
D: NA
size: NA
V: TRBV7-7
CDR3: CASGLLDTDTQYF
DNA: TGTGCCAGCGGATTATTGGACACAGATACGCAGTATTTT

J: TRBJ2-7
D: TRBD1
size: NA
V: TRBV27
CDR3: CASSTGGDGEQYF
DNA: TGTGCCAGCAGTACAGGGGGTGATGGGGAGCAGTACTTC

J: TRBJ2-1
D: NA
size: NA
V: TRBV6-1
CDR3: CASSEEQVRGLNEQFF
DNA: TGTGCCAGCAGTGAAGAGCAGGTTAGGGGACTCAATGAGCAGTTCTTC

J: TRBJ2-2
D: NA
size: NA
V: TRBV7-9
CDR3: CASSTNRNSNTGELFF
DNA: TGTGCCAGCAGCACCAATCGGAACTCGAACACCGGGGAGCTGTTTTTT

J: TRBJ2-1
D: TRBD2
size: NA
V: TRBV11-2
CDR3: CASSSPIELASSYNEQFF
DNA: TGTGCCAGCAGCTCCCCCATCGAACTAGCGAGCTCCTACAATGAGCAGTTCTTC

J: TRBJ2-5
D: TRBD2
size: once
V: TRBV7-8
CDR3: CASSVGLAGVGETQYF
DNA: TGTGCCAGCAGCGTCGGACTAGCGGGAGTCGGAGAGACCCAGTACTTC

J: TRBJ2-7
D: NA
size: NA
V: TRBV5-1
CDR3: CASRVHLNYEQYF
DNA: TGCGCCAGCAGGGTCCATCTGAACTACGAGCAGTACTTC

J: TRBJ2-1
D: TRBD2
size: NA
V: TRBV15
CDR3: CATFKFSGSYNEQFF
DNA: TGTGCCACCTTCAAGTTTAGCGGGAGCTACAATGAGCAGTTCTTC

J: TRBJ2-1
D: NA
size: NA
V: TRBV28
CDR3: CASSLGGRQSNEQFF
DNA: TGTGCCAGCAGTTTAGGCGGACGTCAGTCGAATGAGCAGTTCTTC

J: TRBJ2-7
D: NA
size: NA
V: TRBV4-1
CDR3: CASSQVRGGVEQYF
DNA: TGCGCCAGCAGCCAAGTCCGAGGAGGGGTCGAGCAGTACTTC

J: TRBJ2-1
D: TRBD2
size: NA
V: TRBV28
CDR3: CASSLYWLAEGSYNEQFF
DNA: TGTGCCAGCAGTTTATACTGGCTAGCGGAGGGCTCCTACAATGAGCAGTTCTTC

J: TRBJ1-1
D: TRBD1
size: NA
V: TRBV27
CDR3: CASTGQGSAFF
DNA: TGTGCCAGCACGGGACAGGGCTCAGCTTTCTTT

J: TRBJ1-2
D: NA
size: NA
V: TRBV19
CDR3: CASEYRNTNYGYTF
DNA: TGTGCCAGTGAATACAGGAACACTAACTATGGCTACACCTTC

J: TRBJ2-7
D: NA
size: NA
V: TRBV5-1
CDR3: CASSDRDTSYEQYF
DNA: TGCGCCAGCAGCGACCGGGACACCTCCTACGAGCAGTACTTC

J: TRBJ2-7
D: TRBD2
size: NA
V: TRBV5-4
CDR3: CASQTTGLAAPELDEQYF
DNA: TGTGCCAGCCAAACGACCGGACTAGCGGCCCCCGAATTAGACGAGCAGTACTTC

J: TRBJ2-7
D: NA
size: NA
V: TRBV7-8
CDR3: CASSLEVGVYEQYF
DNA: TGTGCCAGCAGCTTAGAGGTAGGGGTCTACGAGCAGTACTTC

J: TRBJ2-7
D: NA
size: NA
V: TRBV6-5
CDR3: CASSYYGSGTAYEQYF
DNA: TGTGCCAGCAGTTACTATGGAAGCGGGACAGCCTACGAGCAGTACTTC

J: TRBJ2-3
D: TRBD2
size: NA
V: TRBV5-6
CDR3: CASSDATSGNTDTQYF
DNA: TGTGCCAGCAGCGATGCGACTAGCGGGAACACAGATACGCAGTATTTT

J: TRBJ2-1
D: TRBD1
size: NA
V: TRBV5-1
CDR3: CASSLRGQISYNEQLF
DNA: TGCGCCAGCAGCTTGAGGGGGCAGATTTCCTACAATGAGCAGCTCTTC

J: TRBJ2-5
D: NA
size: NA
V: TRBV28
CDR3: CASSLWEPRAPAGTQYF
DNA: TGTGCCAGCAGTTTATGGGAACCTCGGGCCCCGGCAGGGACCCAGTACTTC

J: TRBJ2-7
D: TRBD2
size: NA
V: TRBV11-2
CDR3: CASSLPGLAGDLTYEQYF
DNA: TGTGCCAGCAGCCTGCCGGGACTAGCGGGAGATTTAACCTACGAGCAGTACTTC

J: TRBJ2-7
D: TRBD1
size: NA
V: TRBV2
CDR3: CASLDREVPYEQYF
DNA: TGTGCCAGCCTGGACAGGGAGGTCCCTTACGAGCAGTACTTC

J: TRBJ2-5
D: TRBD1
size: NA
V: TRBV5-1
CDR3: CASSLEGARGETQYF
DNA: TGCGCCAGCAGCTTGGAGGGGGCTCGAGGAGAGACCCAGTACTTC

J: TRBJ1-5
D: TRBD1
size: NA
V: TRBV19
CDR3: CASSLQGEGQPQHF
DNA: TGTGCCAGTAGCCTACAGGGGGAAGGCCAGCCCCAGCATTTT

J: TRBJ1-2
D: NA
size: NA
V: TRBV6-6
CDR3: CASSYSSRETMGYTF
DNA: TGTGCCAGCAGTTACTCGAGTAGGGAAACTATGGGCTACACCTTC

J: TRBJ1-5
D: NA
size: NA
V: TRBV19
CDR3: CASSVGVLSNQPQHF
DNA: TGTGCCAGTTCTGTGGGAGTTTTAAGCAATCAGCCCCAGCATTTT

J: TRBJ2-3
D: NA
size: NA
V: TRBV6-1
CDR3: CASTVGVGGTDTQYF
DNA: TGTGCCAGCACAGTCGGGGTCGGGGGTACAGATACGCAGTATTTT

J: TRBJ2-3
D: TRBD2
size: NA
V: TRBV7-6
CDR3: CASSVLGGRADTQYF
DNA: TGTGCCAGCAGCGTGCTTGGCGGGAGGGCAGATACGCAGTATTTT

J: TRBJ2-1
D: NA
size: NA
V: TRBV7-7
CDR3: CASSSPGDGQEQFF
DNA: TGTGCTAGCAGCTCCCCCGGCGACGGACAGGAGCAGTTCTTC

J: TRBJ2-1
D: NA
size: NA
V: TRBV7-9
CDR3: CASSLGLGLGYNEQFF
DNA: TGTGCCAGCAGCTTAGGGCTAGGATTAGGCTACAATGAGCAGTTCTTC

J: TRBJ2-7
D: TRBD2
size: NA
V: TRBV27
CDR3: CASSMGLAGHGQYF
DNA: TGTGCCAGCAGTATGGGACTAGCGGGACACGGGCAGTACTTC

J: TRBJ2-4
D: NA
size: NA
V: TRBV2
CDR3: CASSETGFPRIQYF
DNA: TGTGCCAGCAGTGAAACTGGATTCCCAAGGATTCAGTACTTC

J: TRBJ2-1
D: TRBD2
size: NA
V: TRBV7-9
CDR3: CASSFSSGQNNEQFF
DNA: TGTGCCAGCAGCTTTTCTAGCGGGCAAAACAATGAGCAGTTCTTC

J: TRBJ2-7
D: TRBD1
size: NA
V: TRBV28
CDR3: CASRDRDRAYEQYF
DNA: TGTGCCAGCAGGGACCGGGACAGAGCTTACGAGCAGTACTTC

J: TRBJ1-4
D: NA
size: NA
V: TRBV29-1
CDR3: CSVEWAGSNEKLFF
DNA: TGCAGCGTTGAATGGGCAGGGTCTAATGAAAAACTGTTTTTT

J: TRBJ2-7
D: NA
size: NA
V: TRBV4-1
CDR3: CASSQAWATAYEQYF
DNA: TGCGCCAGCAGCCAAGCATGGGCTACTGCCTACGAGCAGTACTTC

J: TRBJ2-1
D: NA
size: NA
V: TRBV28
CDR3: CASSFSSSYNEQFF
DNA: TGTGCCAGCAGTTTCTCGAGCTCCTACAATGAGCAGTTCTTC

J: TRBJ2-1
D: NA
size: NA
V: TRBV19
CDR3: CASSIGGSGHNEQFF
DNA: TGTGCCAGTAGTATAGGAGGGAGCGGCCACAATGAGCAGTTCTTC

J: TRBJ2-1
D: NA
size: NA
V: TRBV27
CDR3: CASSLKLAEIQDNEQFF
DNA: TGTGCCAGCAGTTTAAAATTAGCCGAGATCCAAGACAATGAGCAGTTCTTC

J: TRBJ2-3
D: TRBD2
size: NA
V: TRBV19
CDR3: CASSKGLAADTQYF
DNA: TGTGCCAGTAGTAAGGGACTAGCGGCAGATACGCAGTATTTT

J: TRBJ2-7
D: NA
size: NA
V: TRBV2
CDR3: CASRDGYEQYF
DNA: TGTGCCAGCAGAGATGGTTACGAGCAGTACTTC

J: TRBJ2-7
D: TRBD2
size: NA
V: TRBV30
CDR3: CAWTSGRDYEQYF
DNA: TGTGCCTGGACTAGCGGGAGGGACTACGAGCAGTACTTC

J: TRBJ2-1
D: TRBD1
size: NA
V: TRBV28
CDR3: CASSTLRTGGNGDHNEQFF
DNA: TGTGCCAGCAGTACCCTACGGACAGGGGGAAACGGAGACCACAATGAGCAGTTCTTC

J: TRBJ2-2
D: NA
size: NA
V: TRBV5-5
CDR3: CASILAGANTGELFF
DNA: TGTGCCAGCATCCTGGCAGGGGCGAACACCGGGGAGCTGTTTTTT

J: TRBJ1-2
D: NA
size: NA
V: TRBV9
CDR3: CASSEAQVGYTF
DNA: TGTGCCAGCAGCGAGGCCCAAGTTGGCTACACCTTC

J: TRBJ2-3
D: NA
size: NA
V: TRBV10-3
CDR3: CAISVSTADTQYF
DNA: TGTGCCATCAGTGTGTCGACAGCAGATACGCAGTATTTT

J: TRBJ1-1
D: TRBD1
size: once
V: TRBV5-1
CDR3: CATLPRGFVTEAFF
DNA: TGCGCCACCTTACCCAGGGGGTTTGTCACTGAAGCTTTCTTT

J: TRBJ2-7
D: NA
size: few
V: TRBV28
CDR3: CASYGDLRPYEQYF
DNA: TGTGCGTCCTACGGCGACCTGCGACCCTACGAGCAGTACTTC

J: TRBJ1-1
D: TRBD1
size: NA
V: TRBV11-2
CDR3: CASSLMTGDFSTEAFF
DNA: TGTGCCAGCAGCTTAATGACAGGGGATTTTTCCACTGAAGCTTTCTTT

J: TRBJ2-1
D: NA
size: once
V: TRBV27
CDR3: CASSLWPEDDEQFF
DNA: TGTGCCAGCAGTTTATGGCCCGAGGATGATGAGCAGTTCTTC

J: TRBJ2-3
D: TRBD2
size: once
V: TRBV5-1
CDR3: CASSLVGLETADTQYF
DNA: TGCGCCAGCAGCTTGGTGGGACTAGAGACGGCAGATACGCAGTATTTT

J: TRBJ1-1
D: TRBD1
size: once
V: TRBV19
CDR3: CASSALRDRVNTEAFF
DNA: TGTGCCAGTAGTGCTCTCCGGGACAGGGTGAACACTGAAGCTTTCTTT